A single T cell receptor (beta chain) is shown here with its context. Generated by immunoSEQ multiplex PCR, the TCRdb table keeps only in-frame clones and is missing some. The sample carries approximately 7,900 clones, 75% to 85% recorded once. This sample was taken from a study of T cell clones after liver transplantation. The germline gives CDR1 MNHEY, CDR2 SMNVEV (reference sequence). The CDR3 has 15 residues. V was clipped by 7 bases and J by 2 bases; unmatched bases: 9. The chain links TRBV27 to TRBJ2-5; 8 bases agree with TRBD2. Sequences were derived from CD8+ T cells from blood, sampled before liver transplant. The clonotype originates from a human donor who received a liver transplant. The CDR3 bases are TGTGCCAGCACCTCTGCGGGGGGACAACAAGAGACCCAGTACTTC. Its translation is CASTSAGGQQETQYF.